A single sample gave rise to the 27 T cell receptor beta chains below, sequenced in a study of a mutant IDH1 vaccine in newly diagnosed glioma. Profiling relied on immunoSEQ multiplex PCR, and the TCRdb table lists in-frame clones only, not all of them. Of about 32,000 clones in the sample, under 80% were seen once. Time point specified: week 11, during vaccination. Each dose of the vaccine consisted of 300 ug of mutant IDH1 20-mer peptide, with topical imiquimod. Their antigen targets remain unknown. This material consisted of PBMCs, taken from a glioma patient whose treatment included an IDH1 peptide vaccine. These receptors were collected from a man aged 30-40 years with glioma.

The V gene is TRBV7-3, the J gene TRBJ2-3; D is unclear. V gave up 2 bases and J gave up 4 bases, with 4 bases separating them. CDR3 size: 12 residues. Looked up from germline, CDR1 is SGHTA and CDR2 is FQGTGA. Here the CDR3 DNA reads TGTGCCAGCAGCTTATTAGCAGATACGCAGTATTTT. Translated, it gives CASSLLADTQYF.

V gene TRBV6-5 combines with J gene TRBJ2-5, with D possibly TRBD1 on 5 matching bases. The CDR3 length is 16 residues. V was clipped by 4 bases and J by 1 base, with 16 bases between them. The germline CDR1 and CDR2 sequences are MNHEY and SVGAGI. CDR3 sequence reads: CASSSPLQGSQETQYF. CDR3 sequence (DNA): TGTGCCAGCAGTTCCCCCCTTCAGGGAAGCCAAGAGACCCAGTACTTC.

This clone has more than one count but fewer than ten. The genes are TRBV7-9 and TRBJ1-1; D gene uncertain. Trimming stripped 1 base from V and 0 bases from J, with 12 bases between. There are 16 residues in the CDR3. Germline assignment: CDR1 SEHNR and CDR2 FQNEAQ (reference sequence). CDR3 in amino acids: CASSLGLSEMNTEAFF. The CDR3 DNA is TGTGCCAGCAGCTTAGGCTTATCAGAAATGAACACTGAAGCTTTCTTT.

CDR3 amino acids: CASSQDPRGLPRDTQYF. CDR3 nucleotides: TGCGCCAGCAGCCAAGATCCTCGGGGTTTGCCGCGAGATACGCAGTATTTT. The chain carries TRBV4-3 and TRBJ2-3; tentatively, D is TRBD2 (5 bases). CDR1 and CDR2 from the germline V gene are LGHNA and YSLEER. The CDR3 is 17 residues long. The V end was cut by 0 bases, the J end by 5 bases, with 18 bases between.

This clone has only a few counts. The CDR3 nucleotides are TGTGCTAGTGGTTTGGCTAAGAAGGACAGGGCGCATAATTCACCCCTCCACTTT. This codes for CASGLAKKDRAHNSPLHF. The V call is TRBV12-5, the J call TRBJ1-6, with 8 bases fitting TRBD1. The CDR3 covers 18 residues. Per germline, CDR1 LGHNT and CDR2 FRNRAP. The trim removed 1 base at V and 5 bases at J, leaving 10 bases unmatched.

The chain joins TRBV14 to TRBJ1-1; the D gene is possibly TRBD1 (5 bases). This CDR3 has 15 residues. Germline lookup yields CDR1 SGHDN and CDR2 FVKESK. Deletions cut 4 bases from V and 4 bases from J, with 16 bases between. CDR3 nucleotides: TGTGCCAGCAGCCGAAATCCGGGGGTGAGCACTGAAGCTTTCTTT. Translating it yields CASSRNPGVSTEAFF.

The chain uses TRBV10-1 and TRBJ2-2; 7 bases line up with TRBD1. With V trimmed by 4 bases and J by 6 bases, 5 bases remained unmatched. CDR3 length equals 14 residues. Germline V CDR1 and CDR2: WNHNN, SYGVQD (reference sequence). Written as DNA, the CDR3 is TGCGCCAGCAGTGTAGGACAGGCTCCCGGGGAGCTGTTTTTT. This sequence encodes CASSVGQAPGELFF.

This clone occurred a few times. The chain is built from TRBV30 and TRBJ1-1; D gene ambiguous. V gave up 0 bases and J gave up 4 bases, with 18 bases separating them. This CDR3 has 16 amino acids. Germline V gives CDR1 GTSNPN, CDR2 SVGIG (reference sequence). The CDR3 spells CAWSVGQLYDGTEAFF. The CDR3 bases are TGTGCCTGGAGTGTGGGTCAATTGTACGACGGCACTGAAGCTTTCTTT.

The CDR3 nucleotides are TGTGCCAGCAGCAAAGGGGACTGGAGCTCCTACGAGCAGTACTTC. As protein: CASSKGDWSSYEQYF. V and J are TRBV21-1 and TRBJ2-7; the table's D call of TRBD2 was not tested on the DNA. TRBV21-1 is a pseudogene segment. CDR3 size: 15 residues.

This clone was seen a few times. The J gene is TRBJ1-2, the V gene TRBV11-2; 9 positions agree with TRBD1. Germline V lookup: CDR1 SGHAT, CDR2 FQNNGV. The trim removed 5 bases at V and 2 bases at J, leaving 9 bases unmatched. This CDR3 is 16 amino acids long. The CDR3 sequence is CASSTPLGQGNYGYTF. CDR3 nucleotide sequence: TGTGCCAGCAGCACCCCCCTGGGACAGGGCAACTATGGCTACACCTTC.

The chain is built from TRBV7-9 and TRBJ2-7; D is perhaps TRBD1 or TRBD2 (5 bases each). Germline V lookup: CDR1 SEHNR, CDR2 FQNEAQ (reference sequence). V was cut by 4 bases and J by 6 bases, with 13 bases left in between. This CDR3 contains 13 residues. CDR3 protein: CASSSFRDPEQYF. In DNA, the CDR3 is TGTGCCAGCAGCTCCTTCCGGGACCCCGAGCAGTACTTC.

V and J are TRBV9 and TRBJ2-6; maybe TRBD1 (5 bases). Deletions cut 0 bases from V and 4 bases from J, with 11 bases between. The CDR3 runs to 16 residues. Germline V gene sequence: CDR1 SGDLS, CDR2 YYNGEE. CDR3 in amino acids: CASSVVSGSGANVLTF. CDR3 in DNA: TGTGCCAGCAGCGTAGTTTCAGGGTCGGGGGCCAACGTCCTGACTTTC.

The gene calls are TRBV30 and TRBJ2-7; D is possibly TRBD1 (6 bases). Germline values: CDR1 GTSNPN, CDR2 SVGIG (reference sequence). The CDR3 has 14 residues. Deletions cut 0 bases from V and 4 bases from J, with 13 bases between. The CDR3 sequence: CAWSVAGEFYEQYF. The CDR3 nucleotides are TGTGCCTGGAGTGTAGCAGGGGAATTTTACGAGCAGTACTTC.

In DNA form, the CDR3 reads TGCAGCGTTGAAGCCGGGCAGGGAAGCTCTGGCTACACCTTC. Its protein product is CSVEAGQGSSGYTF. The genes are TRBV29-1 and TRBJ1-2; possibly TRBD1 for D (5 bases). The germline gives CDR1 SQVTM, CDR2 ANQGSEA. The germline V and J ends were trimmed by 1 base and 7 bases, with 16 bases remaining between them. The CDR3 length is 14 residues.

CDR3 sequence (DNA): TGTGCCAGCAGTGTTCCAGGAGGGGACACGCAGTATTTT. It translates to CASSVPGGDTQYF. The rearrangement uses TRBV6-1 and TRBJ2-3; the D gene is possibly TRBD2 (6 bases). Trimming shortened V by 4 bases and J by 9 bases, and 14 bases separated the two germline ends. This CDR3 is 13 amino acids long. The germline V gene has CDR1 MNHNS and CDR2 SASEGT.

This clone was seen more than once but under ten times. J is TRBJ2-5 and V is TRBV30; D is perhaps TRBD1 (5 bases). Trimming left V 0 bases short and J 2 bases short, with 16 bases between. CDR3 size: 16 residues. Looked up from germline, CDR1 is GTSNPN and CDR2 is SVGIG (reference sequence). CDR3: CAWSVPHGHIQETQYF. The CDR3 DNA sequence: TGTGCCTGGAGTGTCCCCCATGGACACATACAAGAGACCCAGTACTTC.

Written as DNA, the CDR3 is TGTGCCAGCAGCTGGGGGACAACAACTAATGAAAAACTGTTTTTT. Translating it yields CASSWGTTTNEKLFF. This chain connects TRBV5-8 to TRBJ1-4, with D possibly TRBD1 on 6 matching bases. The ends were cut back, 3 bases at V and 0 bases at J, with 9 bases in the middle. CDR1 and CDR2 from the germline V gene are SGHTS and YDEGEE. The CDR3 length is 15 residues.

The chain links TRBV5-6 to TRBJ2-7; TRBD2 agrees at 12 bases. V lost 4 bases to trimming and J lost 7 bases; unmatched junction nucleotides: 6. From germline, CDR1 is SGHDT and CDR2 YYEEEE. The CDR3 covers 14 residues. The CDR3 DNA reads TGTGCCAGCAGCCTACTAGCGGGGGGAGGAGAGCAGTACTTC. Amino acids: CASSLLAGGGEQYF.

This clone was detected only once. V and J are TRBV7-8 and TRBJ2-6; D tentatively reads TRBD1 or TRBD2 (5 bases each). The V and J ends lost 8 bases and 2 bases respectively, with 10 bases between them. The CDR3 is 14 amino acids. In germline, CDR1 is SGHVS, CDR2 FQNEAQ. The DNA of the CDR3 is TGTGCCAGCCTACGGGGCACTGGGGCCAACGTCCTGACTTTC. It encodes CASLRGTGANVLTF.

This chain joins TRBV7-2 and TRBJ2-1; D gene uncertain. Germline values: CDR1 SGHTA, CDR2 FQGNSA. CDR3 length: 13 amino acids. Deletions cut 5 bases from V and 0 bases from J, with 5 bases between. The CDR3: CASSAGSYNEQFF. CDR3 DNA sequence: TGTGCCAGCAGCGCCGGCTCCTACAATGAGCAGTTCTTC.

The chain links TRBV7-8 to TRBJ2-7, with a weak D call TRBD1 (6 bases). CDR3 size: 14 residues. CDR1 and CDR2 (germline): SGHVS, FQNEAQ. With 1 base removed from V and 3 bases from J, the gap between germline ends came to 10 bases. CDR3 DNA sequence: TGTGCCAGCAGCTTAGGGTCAGGGGACTACGAGCAGTACTTC. Protein: CASSLGSGDYEQYF.

The J gene is TRBJ1-5, the V gene TRBV7-8; no clear D gene. V was trimmed by 1 base and J by 4 bases, leaving 8 bases between them. Germline assignment: CDR1 SGHVS and CDR2 FQNEAQ. The CDR3 runs to 14 residues. The CDR3 nucleotides are TGTGCCAGCAGCTTAGGGACGTCAAATCAGCCCCAGCATTTT. Translating it yields CASSLGTSNQPQHF.

This rearrangement joins TRBV5-6 to TRBJ1-2; unclear D gene. The CDR3 loop spans 13 amino acids. The germline V gene encodes CDR1 SGHDT and CDR2 YYEEEE. V shed 4 bases and J shed 8 bases, with 15 bases lying between them. CDR3 sequence (DNA): TGTGCCAGCAGCATATCCCCGGGGTCCGGCTACACCTTC. This gives the protein CASSISPGSGYTF.

The chain uses TRBV5-6 and TRBJ1-4, with D perhaps TRBD1 (5 bases). Trimming left V 5 bases short and J 7 bases short, with 18 bases between. The CDR3 has 15 residues. Germline CDR1 reads SGHDT; CDR2 reads YYEEEE. The CDR3 protein is CASSRAGQGSEKLFF. The CDR3 nucleotides read TGTGCCAGCAGTCGGGCCGGACAAGGGTCTGAAAAACTGTTTTTT.

The rearrangement joins TRBV30 to TRBJ2-7; 10 bases line up with TRBD2. Germline V CDR1 and CDR2: GTSNPN, SVGIG (reference sequence). This CDR3 has 13 residues. V dropped 0 bases and J dropped 6; count of bases not matched to a gene: 2. The CDR3, as DNA: TGTGCCTGGAGTGTGAGACTAGCGGGCGAGCAGTACTTC. Encoded protein: CAWSVRLAGEQYF.

This clone was detected a few times. This sequence joins TRBV28 and TRBJ1-5; 7 nucleotides agree with TRBD1. V lost 6 bases and J lost 4; bases outside the gene matches: 6. Germline V gene lookup returns CDR1 MDHEN and CDR2 SYDVKM. The CDR3 loop spans 14 amino acids. In nucleotides, the CDR3 is TGTGCCAGCAGCCTGGGACAGAGAAATCAGCCCCAGCATTTT. Translation: CASSLGQRNQPQHF.

J is TRBJ2-7 and V is TRBV6-5; D is unclear. The germline V gene has CDR1 MNHEY and CDR2 SVGAGI. Trimming took 4 bases from V and 2 from J, leaving 12 bases between them. This CDR3 is 14 amino acids long. The CDR3 is CASSWGFRAYEQYF. In DNA form, the CDR3 reads TGTGCCAGCAGTTGGGGATTCCGAGCCTACGAGCAGTACTTC.